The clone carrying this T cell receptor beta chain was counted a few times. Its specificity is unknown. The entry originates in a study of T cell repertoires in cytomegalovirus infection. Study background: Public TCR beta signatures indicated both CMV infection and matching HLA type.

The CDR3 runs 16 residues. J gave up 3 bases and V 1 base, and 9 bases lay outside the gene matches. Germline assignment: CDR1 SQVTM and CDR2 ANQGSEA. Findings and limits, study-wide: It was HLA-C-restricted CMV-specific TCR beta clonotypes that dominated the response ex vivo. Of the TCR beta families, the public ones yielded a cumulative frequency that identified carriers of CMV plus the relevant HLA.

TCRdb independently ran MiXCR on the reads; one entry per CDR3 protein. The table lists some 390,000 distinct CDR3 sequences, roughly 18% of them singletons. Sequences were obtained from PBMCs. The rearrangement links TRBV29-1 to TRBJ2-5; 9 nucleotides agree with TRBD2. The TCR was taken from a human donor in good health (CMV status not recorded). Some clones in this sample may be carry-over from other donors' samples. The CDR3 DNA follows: TGCAGCGTTGAAGGTGGAGGGGTAGCGGGGGAAGAGACCCAGTACTTC. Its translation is CSVEGGGVAGEETQYF.